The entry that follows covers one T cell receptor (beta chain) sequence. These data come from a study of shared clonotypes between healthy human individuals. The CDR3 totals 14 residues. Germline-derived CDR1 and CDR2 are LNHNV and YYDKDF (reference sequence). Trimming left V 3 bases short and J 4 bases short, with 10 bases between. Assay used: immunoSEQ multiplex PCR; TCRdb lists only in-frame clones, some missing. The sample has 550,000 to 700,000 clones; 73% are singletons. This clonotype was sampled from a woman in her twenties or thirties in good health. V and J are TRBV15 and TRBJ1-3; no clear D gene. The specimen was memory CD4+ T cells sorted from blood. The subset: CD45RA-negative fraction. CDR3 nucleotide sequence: TGTGCCACCAGCAGGAGGGTTTTGGGAAACACCATATATTTT. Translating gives CATSRRVLGNTIYF.